This TCR beta chain stems from a study of T cells in tumors after PD-1 blockade. Study background: Patients received pembrolizumab 200 mg every 3 weeks or cemiplimab 350 mg every 2 weeks. Daily vismodegib 150 mg continued in a subset of anti-PD-1-treated patients. Mean per blood sample: 113,528 templates (roughly 22,000-270,000), approximately 40,000 unique clonotypes.

The method was immunoSEQ multiplex PCR; TCRdb's version includes in-frame clones alone and lacks a portion of them. The sample lists around 35,000 clones, roughly 76% occurring once. The receptor was isolated from a human donor with basal cell carcinoma. The sample consisted of PBMCs, taken after anti-PD-1 treatment.

The CDR3 nucleotides are TGTGCCACCAGTGACCTGGACAGGACCAACACTGAAGCTTTCTTT. As protein: CATSDLDRTNTEAFF. This chain links TRBV24-1 with TRBJ1-1; 7 bases align to TRBD1. Trimming cost V 4 bases and J 2 bases; bases outside gene matches: 6. CDR3 length: 15 residues. CDR1 and CDR2 (germline): KGHDR, SFDVKD.